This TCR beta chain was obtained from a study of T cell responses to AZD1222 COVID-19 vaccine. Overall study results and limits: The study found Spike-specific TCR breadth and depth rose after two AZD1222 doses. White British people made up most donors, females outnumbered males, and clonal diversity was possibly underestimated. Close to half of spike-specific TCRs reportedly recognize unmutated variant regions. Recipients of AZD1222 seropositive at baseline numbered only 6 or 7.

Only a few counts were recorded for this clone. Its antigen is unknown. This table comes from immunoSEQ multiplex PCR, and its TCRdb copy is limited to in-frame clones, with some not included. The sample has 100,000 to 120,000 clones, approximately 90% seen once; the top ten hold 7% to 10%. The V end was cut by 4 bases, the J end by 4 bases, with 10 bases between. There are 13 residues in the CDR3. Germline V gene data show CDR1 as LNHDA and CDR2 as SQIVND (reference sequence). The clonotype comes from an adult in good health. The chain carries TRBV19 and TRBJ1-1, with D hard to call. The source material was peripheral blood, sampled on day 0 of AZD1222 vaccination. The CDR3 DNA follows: TGTGCCAGTAGTACCGGACGCGGCACTGAAGCTTTCTTT. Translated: CASSTGRGTEAFF. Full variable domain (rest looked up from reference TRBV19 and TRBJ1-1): DGGITQSPKYLFRKEGQNVTLSCEQNLNHDAMYWYRQDPGQGLRLIYYSQIVNDFQKGDIAEGYSVSREKKESFPLTVTSAQKNPTAFYLCASSTGRGTEAFFGQGTRLTVV.